This T cell receptor beta chain is from a study of cytomegalovirus exposure and HLA in healthy donors. Primers for the PCR totalled 60 Vbeta and 13 Jbeta. Measured with immunoSEQ multiplex PCR; TCRdb has only the in-frame clones, and not every one. The data show about 160,000 clones, approximately 80% seen once. CDR3 length equals 13 residues. Per the germline V gene, CDR1 is MDHEN and CDR2 is SYDVKM. V shed 5 bases and J 6 bases; nucleotides not matched to a gene: 6. This clone was counted between two and nine times. Its antigen is unidentified. Findings and limits, study-wide: Sequencing likely generated an artifact that appeared as a cluster of highly shared sequence variants. In a later analysis, TCR beta V- and J-gene trimming was associated with a missense DCLRE1C variant.

The rearrangement uses TRBV28 and TRBJ2-7; TRBD1 matches at 8 bases. The source of this sequence is a young man in good health and CMV-seropositive. The source material was PBMCs. The CDR3 DNA follows: TGTGCCAGCAGTACCGGACAGGGAGGCGAGCAGTACTTC. It translates to CASSTGQGGEQYF. Full variable domain (missing parts from reference TRBV28 and TRBJ2-7): DVKVTQSSRYLVKRTGEKVFLECVQDMDHENMFWYRQDPGLGLRLIYFSYDVKMKEKGDIPEGYSVSREKKERFSLILESASTNQTSMYLCASSTGQGGEQYFGPGTRLTVT.